The 5 T cell receptor beta chains below come from one sample, sequenced in a study of shared clonotypes between healthy human individuals. Sequencing used immunoSEQ multiplex PCR; TCRdb keeps in-frame clones, though not all of them. The table includes approximately 2,300,000 clones, around 92% detected once. Sequencing was carried out using naive CD4+ T cells from PBMCs. As to subset: CD45RA+ positively selected. The receptors stem from a man aged 18 to 29 in good health. Some clones in this sample may be carry-over from other donors' samples.

The V gene is TRBV11-2, the J gene TRBJ2-7; weak D call: TRBD2 (7 bases). Deletions cut 5 bases from V and 1 base from J, with 21 bases between. The V gene's germline CDR1 is SGHAT and CDR2 FQNNGV. CDR3 size: 17 residues. The CDR3 region is CASSTLGGAGLSYEQYF. The CDR3 nucleotides read TGTGCCAGCAGCACCCTAGGGGGGGCGGGACTGTCCTACGAGCAGTACTTC. Variable domain in full (rest from reference TRBV11-2 and TRBJ2-7): EAGVAQSPRYKIIEKRQSVAFWCNPISGHATLYWYQQILGQGPKLLIQFQNNGVVDDSQLPKDRFSAERLKGVDSTLKIQPAKLEDSAVYLCASSTLGGAGLSYEQYFGPGTRLTVT.

V gene TRBV9 combines with J gene TRBJ2-5; TRBD1 agrees at 9 bases. CDR1 is SGDLS and CDR2 is YYNGEE in the germline V gene. This CDR3 comprises 16 residues. Losses at the gene ends were 3 bases for V and 4 bases for J; bases not matched to a gene: 10. In DNA, the CDR3 is TGTGCCAGCAGCGAAGGGACAGGGCGGGTCGGAGAGACCCAGTACTTC. This gives the protein CASSEGTGRVGETQYF.

The CDR3 sequence: CASSESTGDQPQHF. CDR3 nucleotide sequence: TGTGCCAGCAGTGAGTCGACAGGTGATCAGCCCCAGCATTTT. The genes are TRBV2 and TRBJ1-5, with D maybe TRBD1 (6 bases). In germline, CDR1 is SNHLY, CDR2 FYNNEI. Between the trimmed V and J ends, which lost 3 bases and 5 bases, there was a span of 11 bases. The CDR3 extends over 14 amino acids.

This clone was counted between two and nine times. This specimen includes other DNA sequences encoding the same CDR3. This chain connects TRBV2 to TRBJ1-1, with D tentatively TRBD1 (6 bases). The CDR3 extends over 12 amino acids. In germline, CDR1 is SNHLY, CDR2 FYNNEI. The germline V and J ends were trimmed by 7 bases and 5 bases, with 11 bases remaining between them. The CDR3 loop is CASNRERTEAFF. Here the CDR3 DNA reads TGTGCCAGCAACAGGGAGAGGACTGAAGCTTTCTTT.

The V and J genes are TRBV27 and TRBJ2-7; the D gene is possibly TRBD2 (6 bases). CDR3 length: 13 amino acids. The V gene's germline CDR1 is MNHEY and CDR2 SMNVEV (reference sequence). Trimming left V 6 bases short and J 3 bases short, with 12 bases between. The CDR3 reads CASRRDLLYEQYF. In DNA form, the CDR3 reads TGTGCCAGCAGACGGGACTTACTCTACGAGCAGTACTTC.